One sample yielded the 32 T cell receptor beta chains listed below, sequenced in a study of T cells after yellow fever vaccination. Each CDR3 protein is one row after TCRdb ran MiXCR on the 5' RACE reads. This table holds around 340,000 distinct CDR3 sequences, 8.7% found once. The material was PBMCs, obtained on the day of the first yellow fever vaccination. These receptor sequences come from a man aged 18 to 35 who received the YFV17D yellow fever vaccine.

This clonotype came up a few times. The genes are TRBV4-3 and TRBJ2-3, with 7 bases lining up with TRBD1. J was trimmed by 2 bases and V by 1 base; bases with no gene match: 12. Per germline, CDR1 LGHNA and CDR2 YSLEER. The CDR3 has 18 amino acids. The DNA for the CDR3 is TGCGCCAGCAGCCAAGCCGAACAAAGGGACAGATTCACAGATACGCAGTATTTT. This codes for CASSQAEQRDRFTDTQYF.

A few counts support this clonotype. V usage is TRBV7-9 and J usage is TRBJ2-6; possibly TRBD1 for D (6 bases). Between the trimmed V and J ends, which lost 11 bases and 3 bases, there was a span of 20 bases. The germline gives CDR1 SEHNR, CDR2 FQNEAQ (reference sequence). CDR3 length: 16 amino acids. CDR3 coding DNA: TGTGCCGGAGGACAGAGAATCCAATATGGGGCCAACGTCCTGACTTTC. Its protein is CAGGQRIQYGANVLTF.

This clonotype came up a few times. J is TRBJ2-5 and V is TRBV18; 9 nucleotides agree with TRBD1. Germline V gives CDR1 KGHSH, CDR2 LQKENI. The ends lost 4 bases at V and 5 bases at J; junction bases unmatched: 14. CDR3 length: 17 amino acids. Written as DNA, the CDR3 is TGTGCCAGCTCACGACGACCGGGACAGGGTTTTTATGAGACCCAGTACTTC. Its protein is CASSRRPGQGFYETQYF.

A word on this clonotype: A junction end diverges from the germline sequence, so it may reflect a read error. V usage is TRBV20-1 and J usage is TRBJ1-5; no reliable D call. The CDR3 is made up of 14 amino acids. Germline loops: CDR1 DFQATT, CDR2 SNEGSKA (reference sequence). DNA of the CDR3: TGCAGTGCTAGACACCGGGCCCCCAGTCAGGCCCAGCATTTT. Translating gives CSARHRAPSQAQHF.

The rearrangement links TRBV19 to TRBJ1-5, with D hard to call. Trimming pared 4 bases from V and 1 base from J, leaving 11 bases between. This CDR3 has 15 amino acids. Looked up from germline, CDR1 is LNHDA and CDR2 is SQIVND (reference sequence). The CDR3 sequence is CASSSGRLSNQPQHF. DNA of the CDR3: TGTGCCAGTAGTAGTGGTAGGTTAAGCAATCAGCCCCAGCATTTT. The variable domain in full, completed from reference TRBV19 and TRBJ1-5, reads DGGITQSPKYLFRKEGQNVTLSCEQNLNHDAMYWYRQDPGQGLRLIYYSQIVNDFQKGDIAEGYSVSREKKESFPLTVTSAQKNPTAFYLCASSSGRLSNQPQHFGDGTRLSIL.

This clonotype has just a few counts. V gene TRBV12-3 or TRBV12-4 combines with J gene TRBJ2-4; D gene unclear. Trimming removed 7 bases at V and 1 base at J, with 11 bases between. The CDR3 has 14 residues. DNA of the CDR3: TGTGCCAGCACCCCAGGCTCGGCCAAAAACATTCAGTACTTC. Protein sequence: CASTPGSAKNIQYF.

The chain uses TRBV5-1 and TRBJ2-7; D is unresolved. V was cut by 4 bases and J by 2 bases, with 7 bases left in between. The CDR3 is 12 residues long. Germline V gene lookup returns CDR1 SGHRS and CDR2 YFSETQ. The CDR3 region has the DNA TGCGCCAGCAGCGCGGACGCCTACGAGCAGTACTTC. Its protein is CASSADAYEQYF.

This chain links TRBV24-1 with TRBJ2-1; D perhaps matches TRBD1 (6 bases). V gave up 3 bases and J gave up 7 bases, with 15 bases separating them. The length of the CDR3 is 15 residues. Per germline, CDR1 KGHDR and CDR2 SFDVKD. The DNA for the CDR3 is TGTGCCACCAGTGATCCCATGGACAGCCATAATGAGCAGTTCTTC. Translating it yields CATSDPMDSHNEQFF.

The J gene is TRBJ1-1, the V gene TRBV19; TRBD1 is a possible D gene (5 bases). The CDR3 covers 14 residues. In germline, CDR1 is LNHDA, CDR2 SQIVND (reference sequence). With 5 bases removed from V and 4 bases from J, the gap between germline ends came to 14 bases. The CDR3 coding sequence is TGTGCCAGTAGTCGGGGGAGGTTCGGCACTGAAGCTTTCTTT. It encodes CASSRGRFGTEAFF. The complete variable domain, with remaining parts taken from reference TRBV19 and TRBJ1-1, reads DGGITQSPKYLFRKEGQNVTLSCEQNLNHDAMYWYRQDPGQGLRLIYYSQIVNDFQKGDIAEGYSVSREKKESFPLTVTSAQKNPTAFYLCASSRGRFGTEAFFGQGTRLTVV.

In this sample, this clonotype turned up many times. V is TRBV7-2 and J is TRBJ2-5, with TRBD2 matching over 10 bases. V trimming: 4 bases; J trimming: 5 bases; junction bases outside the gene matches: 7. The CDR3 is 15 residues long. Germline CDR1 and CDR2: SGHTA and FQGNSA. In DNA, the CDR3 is TGTGCCAGCAGCTCACCGGGACTAGCGATGGAGACCCAGTACTTC. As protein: CASSSPGLAMETQYF.

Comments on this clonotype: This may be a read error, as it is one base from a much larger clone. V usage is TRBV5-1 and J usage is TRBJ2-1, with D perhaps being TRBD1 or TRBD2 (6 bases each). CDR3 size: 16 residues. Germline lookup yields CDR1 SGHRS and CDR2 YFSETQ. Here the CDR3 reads CASSLDGGPTYHEQFF. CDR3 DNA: TGCGCCAGCAGCTTGGATGGGGGGCCCACCTACCATGAGCAGTTCTTC.

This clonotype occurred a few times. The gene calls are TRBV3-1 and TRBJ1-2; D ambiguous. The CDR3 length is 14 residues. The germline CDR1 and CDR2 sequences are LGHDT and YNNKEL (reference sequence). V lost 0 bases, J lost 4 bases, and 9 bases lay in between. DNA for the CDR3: TGTGCCAGCAGCCAAGACGGGAATTTCTATGGCTACACCTTC. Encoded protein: CASSQDGNFYGYTF. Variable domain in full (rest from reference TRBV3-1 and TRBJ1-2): DTAVSQTPKYLVTQMGNDKSIKCEQNLGHDTMYWYKQDSKKFLKIMFSYNNKELIINETVPNRFSPKSPDKAHLNLHINSLELGDSAVYFCASSQDGNFYGYTFGSGTRLTVV.

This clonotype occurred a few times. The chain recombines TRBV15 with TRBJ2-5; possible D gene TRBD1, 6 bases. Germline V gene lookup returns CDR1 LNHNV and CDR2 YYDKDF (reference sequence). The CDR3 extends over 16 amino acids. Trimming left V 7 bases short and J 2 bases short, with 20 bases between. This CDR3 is CATNNAPGAAQETQYF. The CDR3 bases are TGTGCCACCAACAACGCGCCAGGGGCCGCACAAGAGACCCAGTACTTC.

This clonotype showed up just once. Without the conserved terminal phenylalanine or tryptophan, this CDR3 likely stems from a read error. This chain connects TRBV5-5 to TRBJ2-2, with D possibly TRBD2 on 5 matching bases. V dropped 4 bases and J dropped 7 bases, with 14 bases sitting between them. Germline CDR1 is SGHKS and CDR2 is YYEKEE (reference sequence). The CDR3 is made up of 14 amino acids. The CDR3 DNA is TGTGCCAGCAGCCCCGGGATCCTCTGCGGGGAGCTGTTTTGT. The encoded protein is CASSPGILCGELFC.

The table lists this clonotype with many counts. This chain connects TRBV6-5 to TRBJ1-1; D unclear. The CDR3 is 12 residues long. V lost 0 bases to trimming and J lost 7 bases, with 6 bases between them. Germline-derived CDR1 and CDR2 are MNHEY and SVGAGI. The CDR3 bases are TGTGCCAGCAGTTACTCGGGTAATGAAGCTTTCTTT. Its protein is CASSYSGNEAFF.

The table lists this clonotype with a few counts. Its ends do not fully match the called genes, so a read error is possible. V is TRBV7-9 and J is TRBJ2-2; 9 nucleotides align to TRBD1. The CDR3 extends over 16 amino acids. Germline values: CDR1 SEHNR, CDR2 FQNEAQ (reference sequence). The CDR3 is CVSSTGYRGPLGELFF. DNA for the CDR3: TGTGTCAGCAGCACGGGATACAGGGGGCCCCTCGGGGAGCTGTTTTTT.

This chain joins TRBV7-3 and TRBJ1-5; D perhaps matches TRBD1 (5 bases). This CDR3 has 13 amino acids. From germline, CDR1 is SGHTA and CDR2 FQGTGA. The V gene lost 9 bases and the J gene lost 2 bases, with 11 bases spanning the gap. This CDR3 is CARYQGGNQPQHF. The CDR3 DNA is TGTGCCAGATACCAGGGCGGCAATCAGCCCCAGCATTTT. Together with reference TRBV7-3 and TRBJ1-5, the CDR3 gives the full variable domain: GAGVSQTPSNKVTEKGKYVELRCDPISGHTALYWYRQSLGQGPEFLIYFQGTGAADDSGLPNDRFFAVRPEGSVSTLKIQRTERGDSAVYLCARYQGGNQPQHFGDGTRLSIL.

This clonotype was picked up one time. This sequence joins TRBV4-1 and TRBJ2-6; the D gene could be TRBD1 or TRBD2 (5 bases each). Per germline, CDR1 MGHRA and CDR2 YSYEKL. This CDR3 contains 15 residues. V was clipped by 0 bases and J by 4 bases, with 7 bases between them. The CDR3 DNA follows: TGCGCCAGCAGCCAAGATGGGACCGGGGCCAACGTCCTGACTTTC. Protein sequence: CASSQDGTGANVLTF.

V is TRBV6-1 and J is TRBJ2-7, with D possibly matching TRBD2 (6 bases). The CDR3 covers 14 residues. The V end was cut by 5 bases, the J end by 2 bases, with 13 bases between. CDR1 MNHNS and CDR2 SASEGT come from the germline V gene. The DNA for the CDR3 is TGTGCCAGCAGTCCACGCGGGGTGCCCTACGAGCAGTACGTC. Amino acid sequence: CASSPRGVPYEQYV.

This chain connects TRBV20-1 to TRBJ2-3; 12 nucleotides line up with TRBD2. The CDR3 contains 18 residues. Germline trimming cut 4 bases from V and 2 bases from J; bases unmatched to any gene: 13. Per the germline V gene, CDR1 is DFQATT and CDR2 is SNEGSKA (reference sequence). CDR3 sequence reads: CSATRLAGAKPPTDTQYF. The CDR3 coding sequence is TGCAGTGCTACCCGACTAGCGGGGGCCAAACCCCCCACAGATACGCAGTATTTT.

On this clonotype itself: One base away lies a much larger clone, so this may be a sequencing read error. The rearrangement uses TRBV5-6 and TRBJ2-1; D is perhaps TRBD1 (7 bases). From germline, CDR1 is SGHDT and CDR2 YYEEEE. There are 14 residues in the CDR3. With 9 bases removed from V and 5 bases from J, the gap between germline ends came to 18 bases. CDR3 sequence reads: CAMSPGGQHNEQFF. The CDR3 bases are TGTGCCATGAGCCCCGGGGGACAGCACAATGAGCAGTTCTTC.

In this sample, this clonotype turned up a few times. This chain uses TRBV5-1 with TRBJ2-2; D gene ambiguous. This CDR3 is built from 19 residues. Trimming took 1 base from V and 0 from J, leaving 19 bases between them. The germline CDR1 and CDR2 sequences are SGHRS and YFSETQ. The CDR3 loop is CASSLWVQPPMANTGELFF. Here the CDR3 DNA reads TGCGCCAGCAGCTTGTGGGTACAGCCCCCCATGGCGAACACCGGGGAGCTGTTTTTT.

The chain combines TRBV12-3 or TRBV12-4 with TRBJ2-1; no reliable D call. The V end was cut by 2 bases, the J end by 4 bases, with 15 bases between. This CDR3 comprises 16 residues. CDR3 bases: TGTGCCAGCAGTTTAAGAGATGGCAATAGATACAATGAGCAGTTCTTC. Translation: CASSLRDGNRYNEQFF.

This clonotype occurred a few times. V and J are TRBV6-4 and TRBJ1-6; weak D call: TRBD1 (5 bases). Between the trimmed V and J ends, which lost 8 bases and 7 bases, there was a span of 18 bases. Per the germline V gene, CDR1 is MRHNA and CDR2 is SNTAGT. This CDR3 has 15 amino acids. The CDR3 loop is CASRGTSKQNSPLHF. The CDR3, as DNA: TGTGCCAGCCGCGGGACCTCAAAGCAAAATTCACCCCTCCACTTT.

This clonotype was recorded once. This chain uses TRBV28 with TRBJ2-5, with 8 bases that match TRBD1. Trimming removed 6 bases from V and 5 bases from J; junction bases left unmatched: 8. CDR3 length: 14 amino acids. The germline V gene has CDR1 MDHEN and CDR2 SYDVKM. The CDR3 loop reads CASRLDRVSETQYF. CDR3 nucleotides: TGTGCCAGCAGACTGGACAGGGTCAGTGAGACCCAGTACTTC.

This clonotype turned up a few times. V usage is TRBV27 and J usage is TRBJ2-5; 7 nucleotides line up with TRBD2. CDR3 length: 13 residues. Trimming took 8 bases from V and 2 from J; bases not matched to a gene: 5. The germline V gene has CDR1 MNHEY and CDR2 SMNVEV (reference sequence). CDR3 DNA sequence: TGTGCCAGCGCGGGAGACGCACAAGAGACCCAGTACTTC. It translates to CASAGDAQETQYF.

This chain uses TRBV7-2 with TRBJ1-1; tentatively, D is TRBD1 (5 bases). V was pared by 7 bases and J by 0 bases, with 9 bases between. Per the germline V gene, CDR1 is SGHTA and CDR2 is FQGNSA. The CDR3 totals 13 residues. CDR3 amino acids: CASTPRVNTEAFF. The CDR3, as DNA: TGTGCCAGCACGCCCAGGGTGAACACTGAAGCTTTCTTT.

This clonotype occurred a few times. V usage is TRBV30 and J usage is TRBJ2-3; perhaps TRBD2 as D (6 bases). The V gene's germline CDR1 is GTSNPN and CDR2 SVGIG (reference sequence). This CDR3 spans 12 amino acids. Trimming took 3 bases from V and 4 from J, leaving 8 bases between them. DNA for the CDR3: TGTGCCTGGAGGGAGGGGTCAGATACGCAGTATTTT. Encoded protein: CAWREGSDTQYF. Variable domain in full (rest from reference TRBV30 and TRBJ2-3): SQTIHQWPATLVQPVGSPLSLECTVEGTSNPNLYWYRQAAGRGLQLLFYSVGIGQISSEVPQNLSASRPQDRQFILSSKKLLLSDSGFYLCAWREGSDTQYFGPGTRLTVL.

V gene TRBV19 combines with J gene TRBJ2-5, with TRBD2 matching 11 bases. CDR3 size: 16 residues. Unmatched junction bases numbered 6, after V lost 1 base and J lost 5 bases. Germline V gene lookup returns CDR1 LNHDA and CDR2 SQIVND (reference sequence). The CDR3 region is CASSIAPSGGLETQYF. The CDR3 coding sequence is TGTGCCAGTAGTATAGCCCCTAGCGGGGGGCTGGAGACCCAGTACTTC. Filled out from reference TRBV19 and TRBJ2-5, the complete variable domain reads DGGITQSPKYLFRKEGQNVTLSCEQNLNHDAMYWYRQDPGQGLRLIYYSQIVNDFQKGDIAEGYSVSREKKESFPLTVTSAQKNPTAFYLCASSIAPSGGLETQYFGPGTRLLVL.

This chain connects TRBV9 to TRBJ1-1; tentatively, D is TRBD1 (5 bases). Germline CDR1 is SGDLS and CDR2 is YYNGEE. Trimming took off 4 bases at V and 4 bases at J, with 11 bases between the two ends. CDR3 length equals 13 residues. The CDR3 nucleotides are TGTGCCAGCAGCTCTCGGCAGGGCACTGAAGCTTTCTTT. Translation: CASSSRQGTEAFF.

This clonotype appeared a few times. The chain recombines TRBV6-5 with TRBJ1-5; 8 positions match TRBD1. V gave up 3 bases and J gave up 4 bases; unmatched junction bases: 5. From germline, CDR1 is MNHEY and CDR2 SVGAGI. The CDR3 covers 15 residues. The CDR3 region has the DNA TGTGCCAGCAGTTATGGGCAGGGGGCAAATCAGCCCCAGCATTTT. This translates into CASSYGQGANQPQHF.

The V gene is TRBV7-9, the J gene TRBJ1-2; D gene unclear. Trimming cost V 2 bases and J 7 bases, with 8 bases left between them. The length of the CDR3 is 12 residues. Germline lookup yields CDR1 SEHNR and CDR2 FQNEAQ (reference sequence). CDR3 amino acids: CASSLPVGGYTF. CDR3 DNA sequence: TGTGCCAGCAGCTTACCCGTTGGTGGCTACACCTTC.